This passage covers 21 T cell receptor beta chains from one sample sequenced in a study of T cell repertoires in cytomegalovirus infection. These receptors' antigens are unknown. From the reads, TCRdb called clonotypes with MiXCR, one entry per CDR3 protein. This sample carries roughly 800,000 distinct CDR3 sequences, approximately 32% of them seen once, and the ten largest clones take over 10%. Sample: cultured CD8+ T cells from PBMCs, taken from culture after CMV antigen stimulation. Receptors were obtained from a human donor in good health (CMV status not recorded). Some clones in this sample may be carry-over from other donors' samples.

To note about this clonotype: A much larger clone differs by one base, so this may be a read error. The chain is built from TRBV7-6 and TRBJ1-5, with 7 bases aligning to TRBD1. The CDR3 spans 15 residues. J gave up 3 bases and V 8 bases, and 10 bases lay outside the gene matches. The germline V gene encodes CDR1 SGHVS and CDR2 FNYEAQ. CDR3 sequence reads: CASRSGDSINQPQHF. The CDR3 DNA reads as TGTGCCAGCCGCTCCGGGGACAGTATCAATCAGCCCCAGCATTTT.

In its sample, this clonotype was seen a few times. The chain employs TRBV5-4 and TRBJ2-1; 8 nucleotides align to TRBD2. Germline V gene sequence: CDR1 SGHNT, CDR2 YYREEE (reference sequence). This CDR3 is 15 amino acids long. The ends lost 10 bases at V and 5 bases at J; junction bases unmatched: 14. The CDR3 loop reads CAFHKPGLVNNEQFF. In DNA, the CDR3 is TGTGCCTTTCATAAACCGGGACTAGTTAACAATGAGCAGTTCTTC.

This clonotype was counted many times. The rearrangement links TRBV7-9 to TRBJ2-5; 12 positions agree with TRBD2. V shed 10 bases, J shed 3 bases, and the junction held 3 bases outside the gene matches. This CDR3 has 13 amino acids. CDR1 SEHNR and CDR2 FQNEAQ come from the germline V gene (reference sequence). The CDR3 loop is CAIRLAGEETQYF. The CDR3 DNA follows: TGTGCCATTCGACTAGCGGGAGAAGAGACCCAGTACTTC.

The chain uses TRBV19 and TRBJ1-1; a weak D match, TRBD1 (5 bases). This CDR3 has 16 residues. Trimming stripped 7 bases from V and 0 bases from J, with 18 bases between. From germline, CDR1 is LNHDA and CDR2 SQIVND (reference sequence). In DNA, the CDR3 is TGTGCCAGTAATTATCTAAGGGACGGAATGAACACTGAAGCTTTCTTT. This sequence encodes CASNYLRDGMNTEAFF.

This clonotype has ten or more counts. It may be a read error: a sequence one base away is much more abundant. The chain employs TRBV7-2 and TRBJ1-5; D unclear. CDR3 length equals 13 residues. Germline lookup yields CDR1 SGHTA and CDR2 FQGNSA. Between the trimmed V and J ends, which lost 3 bases and 1 base, there was a span of 4 bases. This CDR3 is CASSFWSNQPQHF. Written as DNA, the CDR3 is TGTGCCAGCAGCTTTTGGAGCAATCAGCCCCAGCATTTT.

This clonotype has ten or more counts. The chain combines TRBV7-2 with TRBJ2-1; D is perhaps TRBD1 or TRBD2 (5 bases each). CDR3 length: 16 residues. Trimming stripped 5 bases from V and 1 base from J, with 15 bases between. Per the germline V gene, CDR1 is SGHTA and CDR2 is FQGNSA. CDR3 region: CASSPTGGLSYNEQFF. CDR3 bases: TGTGCCAGCAGCCCTACAGGCGGGCTATCCTACAATGAGCAGTTCTTC. Based on the CDR3 plus reference TRBV7-2 and TRBJ2-1, the full variable domain is GAGVSQSPSNKVTEKGKDVELRCDPISGHTALYWYRQSLGQGLEFLIYFQGNSAPDKSGLPSDRFSAERTGGSVSTLTIQRTQQEDSAVYLCASSPTGGLSYNEQFFGPGTRLTVL.

This clonotype was seen more than once but under ten times. The V call is TRBV2, the J call TRBJ2-2; D call uncertain. The germline gives CDR1 SNHLY, CDR2 FYNNEI. Trimming removed 8 bases from V and 2 bases from J, with 9 bases in between. The CDR3 is 13 residues long. CDR3 amino acids: CASDQSNTGELFF. The CDR3 nucleotides are TGTGCCAGCGACCAGAGTAACACCGGGGAGCTGTTTTTT.

This clonotype was seen a few times. The chain links TRBV19 to TRBJ1-2; D perhaps matches TRBD1 (5 bases). The CDR3 consists of 13 residues. Deletions cut 4 bases from V and 4 bases from J, with 10 bases between. Germline values: CDR1 LNHDA, CDR2 SQIVND (reference sequence). CDR3 sequence reads: CASSTTVSYGYTF. In DNA form, the CDR3 reads TGTGCCAGTAGTACGACAGTTTCCTATGGCTACACCTTC.

The CDR3 DNA is TGTGCCAGCAGTCCCGGAGGGGGGAAGACCTACGAGCAGTACGTC. It is translated as CASSPGGGKTYEQYV. The V and J genes are TRBV6-5 and TRBJ2-7; D is perhaps TRBD1 or TRBD2 (6 bases each). V lost 5 bases to trimming and J lost 2 bases, with 16 bases between them. This CDR3 has 15 amino acids. The germline CDR1 and CDR2 sequences are MNHEY and SVGAGI.

V and J are TRBV24-1 and TRBJ2-1; D gene unclear. The germline CDR1 and CDR2 sequences are KGHDR and SFDVKD. The CDR3 consists of 15 residues. The V gene lost 5 bases and the J gene lost 0 bases, with 10 bases spanning the gap. The CDR3 loop reads CATSVGVSSYNEQFF. For the CDR3, the DNA is TGTGCCACCAGTGTTGGGGTAAGCTCCTACAATGAGCAGTTCTTC.

This clonotype was picked up a small number of times. For the CDR3, the DNA is TGTGCCAGCAGTTACTCTCGGACAGGCCTGAGGAGGGCCAACGTCCTGACTTTC. This translates into CASSYSRTGLRRANVLTF. The chain is built from TRBV6-5 and TRBJ2-6; 7 bases are shared with TRBD1. J was trimmed by 5 bases and V by 0 bases; bases with no gene match: 10. Germline V gene lookup returns CDR1 MNHEY and CDR2 SVGAGI. The CDR3 length is 18 residues.

V and J are TRBV2 and TRBJ1-6; D is ambiguous. There are 15 residues in the CDR3. The V end was cut by 3 bases, the J end by 5 bases, with 11 bases between. CDR1 is SNHLY, CDR2 FYNNEI, per germline. This chain's CDR3 is CASSDQAAHNSPLHF. The DNA of the CDR3 is TGTGCCAGCAGTGATCAAGCAGCCCATAATTCACCCCTCCACTTT. Full variable domain (outside the CDR3, taken from reference TRBV2 and TRBJ1-6): EPEVTQTPSHQVTQMGQEVILRCVPISNHLYFYWYRQILGQKVEFLVSFYNNEISEKSEIFDDQFSVERPDGSNFTLKIRSTKLEDSAMYFCASSDQAAHNSPLHFGNGTRLTVT.

The rearrangement links TRBV7-3 to TRBJ2-7, with 8 bases identical to TRBD2. The CDR3 totals 15 residues. After removal of 5 bases from V and 3 bases from J, the junction contained 9 bases not matched to a gene. Looked up from germline, CDR1 is SGHTA and CDR2 is FQGTGA. The CDR3 nucleotides read TGTGCCAGCAGCCCGCGGTGCGGGGGGCTCTACGAGCAGTACGTC. Amino acid sequence: CASSPRCGGLYEQYV.

This rearrangement joins TRBV7-9 to TRBJ2-1; 10 bases are shared with TRBD1. The CDR3 spans 15 residues. Germline values: CDR1 SEHNR, CDR2 FQNEAQ (reference sequence). V was clipped by 6 bases and J by 7 bases; unmatched bases: 9. The CDR3 coding sequence is TGTGCCAGCAGAAAACGGGACAGGGGTTTGAATGAGCAGTTCTTC. It yields the protein CASRKRDRGLNEQFF.

This clonotype was seen many times. The rearrangement links TRBV6-1 to TRBJ1-1; D uncertain. The CDR3 runs 17 residues. Germline values: CDR1 MNHNS, CDR2 SASEGT. Trimming cost V 2 bases and J 1 base, with 17 bases left between them. CDR3 DNA sequence: TGTGCCAGCAGTGAACCTTTTTTTCGGATAAGGAACACTGAAGCTTTCTTT. Protein: CASSEPFFRIRNTEAFF.

The chain recombines TRBV27 with TRBJ1-2; D is unclear. The CDR3 covers 13 residues. With 5 bases removed from V and 8 bases from J, the gap between germline ends came to 15 bases. CDR1 and CDR2 from the germline V gene are MNHEY and SMNVEV (reference sequence). CDR3 sequence: CASSPLGLDGYTF. The CDR3 DNA follows: TGTGCCAGCAGTCCCCTCGGACTTGACGGCTACACCTTC.

The rearrangement joins TRBV5-6 to TRBJ1-3, with 7 nucleotides matching TRBD1. This CDR3 region has 14 residues. Unmatched junction bases numbered 3, after V lost 2 bases and J lost 4 bases. CDR1 is SGHDT, CDR2 YYEEEE, per germline. CDR3 nucleotides: TGTGCCAGCAGCTTTGACAGGGTCGGAAACACCATATATTTT. Protein product: CASSFDRVGNTIYF.

This chain connects TRBV6-2 or TRBV6-3 to TRBJ1-1; D not resolved. Germline assignment: CDR1 MNHEY and CDR2 SVGEGT. The length of the CDR3 is 13 residues. Between the trimmed V and J ends, which lost 2 bases and 1 base, there was a span of 5 bases. CDR3 coding DNA: TGTGCCAGCAGTTACCCGCGGAACACTGAAGCTTTCTTT. Its protein is CASSYPRNTEAFF.

A few counts support this clonotype. The gene calls are TRBV10-3 and TRBJ1-1, with D perhaps matching TRBD1 (5 bases). The length of the CDR3 is 17 residues. V dropped 0 bases and J dropped 4 bases, with 18 bases sitting between them. CDR1 ENHRY and CDR2 SYGVKD come from the germline V gene. CDR3 residues: CAISESSFQGKGTEAFF. The CDR3 DNA follows: TGTGCCATCAGTGAGTCATCCTTTCAGGGAAAAGGCACTGAAGCTTTCTTT.

The rearrangement uses TRBV7-6 and TRBJ2-1, with D perhaps being TRBD1 or TRBD2 (5 bases each). The length of the CDR3 is 16 residues. Trimming left V 2 bases short and J 7 bases short, with 18 bases between. Germline lookup yields CDR1 SGHVS and CDR2 FNYEAQ. CDR3 DNA sequence: TGTGCCAGCAGCTTACTGACAGTTGAGGGTACAAATGAGCAGTTCTTC. It codes for CASSLLTVEGTNEQFF.

The chain combines TRBV29-1 with TRBJ1-1, with no clear D. With 6 bases removed from V and 7 bases from J, the gap between germline ends came to 12 bases. This CDR3 has 11 amino acids. Germline-derived CDR1 and CDR2 are SQVTM and ANQGSEA. Here the CDR3 reads CSVGGGGEAFF. The CDR3 DNA follows: TGCAGCGTGGGCGGAGGCGGTGAAGCTTTCTTT.